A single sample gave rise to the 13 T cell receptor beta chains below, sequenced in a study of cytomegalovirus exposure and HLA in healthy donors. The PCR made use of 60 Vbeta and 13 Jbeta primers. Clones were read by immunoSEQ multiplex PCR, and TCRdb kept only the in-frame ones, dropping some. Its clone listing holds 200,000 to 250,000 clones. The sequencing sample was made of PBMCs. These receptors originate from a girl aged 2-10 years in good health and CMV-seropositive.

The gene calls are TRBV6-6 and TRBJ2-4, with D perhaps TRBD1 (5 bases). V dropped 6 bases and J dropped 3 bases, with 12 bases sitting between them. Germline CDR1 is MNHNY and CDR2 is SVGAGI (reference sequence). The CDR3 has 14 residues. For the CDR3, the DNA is TGTGCCAGCAGACACACAGGCAACAAAAACATTCAGTACTTC. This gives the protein CASRHTGNKNIQYF.

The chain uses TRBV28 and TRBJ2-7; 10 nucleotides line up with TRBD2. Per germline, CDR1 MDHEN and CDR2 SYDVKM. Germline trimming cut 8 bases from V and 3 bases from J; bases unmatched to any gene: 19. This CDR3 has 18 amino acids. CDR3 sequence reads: CASQYTGLASITRYEQYF. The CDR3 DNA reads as TGTGCCAGCCAATACACGGGACTAGCGAGCATAACCCGCTACGAGCAGTACTTC.

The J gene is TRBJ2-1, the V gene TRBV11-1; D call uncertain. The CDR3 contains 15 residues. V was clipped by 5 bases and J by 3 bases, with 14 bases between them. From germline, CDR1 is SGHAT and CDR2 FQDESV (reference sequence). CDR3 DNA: TGTGCCAGCAGCGCCGAGTGGCGAGGCTACAATGAGCAGTTCTTC. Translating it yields CASSAEWRGYNEQFF.

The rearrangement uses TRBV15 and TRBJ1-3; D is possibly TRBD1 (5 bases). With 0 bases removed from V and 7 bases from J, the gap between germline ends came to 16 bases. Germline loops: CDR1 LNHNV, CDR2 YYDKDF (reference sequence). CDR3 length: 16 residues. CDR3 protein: CATSREGVGGRNTIYF. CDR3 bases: TGTGCCACCAGCAGAGAAGGGGTGGGTGGAAGGAACACCATATATTTT.

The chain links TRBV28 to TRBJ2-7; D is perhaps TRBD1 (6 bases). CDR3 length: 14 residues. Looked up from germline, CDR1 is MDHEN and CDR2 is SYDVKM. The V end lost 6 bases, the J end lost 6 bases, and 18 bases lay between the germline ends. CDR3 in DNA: TGTGCCAGCAGGCAGGACCAGGGGCAAGGCGAGCAGTACTTC. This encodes CASRQDQGQGEQYF. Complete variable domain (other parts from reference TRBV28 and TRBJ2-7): DVKVTQSSRYLVKRTGEKVFLECVQDMDHENMFWYRQDPGLGLRLIYFSYDVKMKEKGDIPEGYSVSREKKERFSLILESASTNQTSMYLCASRQDQGQGEQYFGPGTRLTVT.

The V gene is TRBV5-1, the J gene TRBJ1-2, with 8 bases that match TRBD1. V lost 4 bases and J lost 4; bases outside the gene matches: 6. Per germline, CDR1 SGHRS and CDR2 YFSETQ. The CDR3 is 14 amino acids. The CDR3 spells CASSPPTGVYGYTF. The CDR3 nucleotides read TGCGCCAGCAGCCCACCGACAGGGGTCTATGGCTACACCTTC.

Here the CDR3 reads CASGRQVNTEAFF. Written as DNA, the CDR3 is TGTGCCAGCGGTCGACAGGTGAACACTGAAGCTTTCTTT. The gene calls are TRBV2 and TRBJ1-1; TRBD1 might be the D (6 bases). Trimming removed 8 bases at V and 0 bases at J, with 10 bases between. CDR3 length equals 13 residues. Germline V gene data show CDR1 as SNHLY and CDR2 as FYNNEI.

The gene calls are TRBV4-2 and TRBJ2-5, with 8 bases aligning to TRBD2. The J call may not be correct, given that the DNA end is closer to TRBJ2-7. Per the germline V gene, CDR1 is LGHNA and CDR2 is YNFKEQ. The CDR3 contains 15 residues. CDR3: CASSWEGAGEGEQYF. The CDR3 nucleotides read TGTGCCAGCAGCTGGGAGGGAGCGGGAGAGGGCGAGCAGTACTTC.

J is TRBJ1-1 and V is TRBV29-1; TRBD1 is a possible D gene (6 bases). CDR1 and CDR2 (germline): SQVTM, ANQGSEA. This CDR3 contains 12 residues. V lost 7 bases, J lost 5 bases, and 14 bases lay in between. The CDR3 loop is CSARPQGTEAFF. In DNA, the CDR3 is TGCAGCGCAAGACCTCAGGGGACTGAAGCTTTCTTT.

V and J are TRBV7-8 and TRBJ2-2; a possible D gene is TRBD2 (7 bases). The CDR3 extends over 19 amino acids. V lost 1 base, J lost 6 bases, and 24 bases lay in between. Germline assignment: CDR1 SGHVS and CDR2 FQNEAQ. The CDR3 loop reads CASSLGGAGGGGGPGELFF. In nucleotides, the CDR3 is TGTGCCAGCAGCTTAGGAGGGGCAGGTGGTGGCGGGGGCCCCGGGGAGCTGTTTTTT.

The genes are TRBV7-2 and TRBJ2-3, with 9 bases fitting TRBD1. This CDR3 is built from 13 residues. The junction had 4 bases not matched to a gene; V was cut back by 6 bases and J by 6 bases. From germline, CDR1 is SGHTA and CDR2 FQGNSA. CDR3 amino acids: CASRLQGADTQYF. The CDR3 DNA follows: TGTGCCAGCAGATTACAGGGGGCCGATACGCAGTATTTT.

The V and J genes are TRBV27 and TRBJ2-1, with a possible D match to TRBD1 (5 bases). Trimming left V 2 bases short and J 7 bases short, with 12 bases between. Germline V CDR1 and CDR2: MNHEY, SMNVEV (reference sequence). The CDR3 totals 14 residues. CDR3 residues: CASSLGAVWNEQFF. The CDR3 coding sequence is TGTGCCAGCAGTTTAGGGGCGGTCTGGAATGAGCAGTTCTTC.

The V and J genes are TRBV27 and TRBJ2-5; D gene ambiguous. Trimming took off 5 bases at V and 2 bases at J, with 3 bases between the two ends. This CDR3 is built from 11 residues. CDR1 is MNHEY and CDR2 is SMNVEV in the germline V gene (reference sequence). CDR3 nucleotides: TGTGCCAGCAGTCTTCAAGAGACCCAGTACTTC. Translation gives CASSLQETQYF.